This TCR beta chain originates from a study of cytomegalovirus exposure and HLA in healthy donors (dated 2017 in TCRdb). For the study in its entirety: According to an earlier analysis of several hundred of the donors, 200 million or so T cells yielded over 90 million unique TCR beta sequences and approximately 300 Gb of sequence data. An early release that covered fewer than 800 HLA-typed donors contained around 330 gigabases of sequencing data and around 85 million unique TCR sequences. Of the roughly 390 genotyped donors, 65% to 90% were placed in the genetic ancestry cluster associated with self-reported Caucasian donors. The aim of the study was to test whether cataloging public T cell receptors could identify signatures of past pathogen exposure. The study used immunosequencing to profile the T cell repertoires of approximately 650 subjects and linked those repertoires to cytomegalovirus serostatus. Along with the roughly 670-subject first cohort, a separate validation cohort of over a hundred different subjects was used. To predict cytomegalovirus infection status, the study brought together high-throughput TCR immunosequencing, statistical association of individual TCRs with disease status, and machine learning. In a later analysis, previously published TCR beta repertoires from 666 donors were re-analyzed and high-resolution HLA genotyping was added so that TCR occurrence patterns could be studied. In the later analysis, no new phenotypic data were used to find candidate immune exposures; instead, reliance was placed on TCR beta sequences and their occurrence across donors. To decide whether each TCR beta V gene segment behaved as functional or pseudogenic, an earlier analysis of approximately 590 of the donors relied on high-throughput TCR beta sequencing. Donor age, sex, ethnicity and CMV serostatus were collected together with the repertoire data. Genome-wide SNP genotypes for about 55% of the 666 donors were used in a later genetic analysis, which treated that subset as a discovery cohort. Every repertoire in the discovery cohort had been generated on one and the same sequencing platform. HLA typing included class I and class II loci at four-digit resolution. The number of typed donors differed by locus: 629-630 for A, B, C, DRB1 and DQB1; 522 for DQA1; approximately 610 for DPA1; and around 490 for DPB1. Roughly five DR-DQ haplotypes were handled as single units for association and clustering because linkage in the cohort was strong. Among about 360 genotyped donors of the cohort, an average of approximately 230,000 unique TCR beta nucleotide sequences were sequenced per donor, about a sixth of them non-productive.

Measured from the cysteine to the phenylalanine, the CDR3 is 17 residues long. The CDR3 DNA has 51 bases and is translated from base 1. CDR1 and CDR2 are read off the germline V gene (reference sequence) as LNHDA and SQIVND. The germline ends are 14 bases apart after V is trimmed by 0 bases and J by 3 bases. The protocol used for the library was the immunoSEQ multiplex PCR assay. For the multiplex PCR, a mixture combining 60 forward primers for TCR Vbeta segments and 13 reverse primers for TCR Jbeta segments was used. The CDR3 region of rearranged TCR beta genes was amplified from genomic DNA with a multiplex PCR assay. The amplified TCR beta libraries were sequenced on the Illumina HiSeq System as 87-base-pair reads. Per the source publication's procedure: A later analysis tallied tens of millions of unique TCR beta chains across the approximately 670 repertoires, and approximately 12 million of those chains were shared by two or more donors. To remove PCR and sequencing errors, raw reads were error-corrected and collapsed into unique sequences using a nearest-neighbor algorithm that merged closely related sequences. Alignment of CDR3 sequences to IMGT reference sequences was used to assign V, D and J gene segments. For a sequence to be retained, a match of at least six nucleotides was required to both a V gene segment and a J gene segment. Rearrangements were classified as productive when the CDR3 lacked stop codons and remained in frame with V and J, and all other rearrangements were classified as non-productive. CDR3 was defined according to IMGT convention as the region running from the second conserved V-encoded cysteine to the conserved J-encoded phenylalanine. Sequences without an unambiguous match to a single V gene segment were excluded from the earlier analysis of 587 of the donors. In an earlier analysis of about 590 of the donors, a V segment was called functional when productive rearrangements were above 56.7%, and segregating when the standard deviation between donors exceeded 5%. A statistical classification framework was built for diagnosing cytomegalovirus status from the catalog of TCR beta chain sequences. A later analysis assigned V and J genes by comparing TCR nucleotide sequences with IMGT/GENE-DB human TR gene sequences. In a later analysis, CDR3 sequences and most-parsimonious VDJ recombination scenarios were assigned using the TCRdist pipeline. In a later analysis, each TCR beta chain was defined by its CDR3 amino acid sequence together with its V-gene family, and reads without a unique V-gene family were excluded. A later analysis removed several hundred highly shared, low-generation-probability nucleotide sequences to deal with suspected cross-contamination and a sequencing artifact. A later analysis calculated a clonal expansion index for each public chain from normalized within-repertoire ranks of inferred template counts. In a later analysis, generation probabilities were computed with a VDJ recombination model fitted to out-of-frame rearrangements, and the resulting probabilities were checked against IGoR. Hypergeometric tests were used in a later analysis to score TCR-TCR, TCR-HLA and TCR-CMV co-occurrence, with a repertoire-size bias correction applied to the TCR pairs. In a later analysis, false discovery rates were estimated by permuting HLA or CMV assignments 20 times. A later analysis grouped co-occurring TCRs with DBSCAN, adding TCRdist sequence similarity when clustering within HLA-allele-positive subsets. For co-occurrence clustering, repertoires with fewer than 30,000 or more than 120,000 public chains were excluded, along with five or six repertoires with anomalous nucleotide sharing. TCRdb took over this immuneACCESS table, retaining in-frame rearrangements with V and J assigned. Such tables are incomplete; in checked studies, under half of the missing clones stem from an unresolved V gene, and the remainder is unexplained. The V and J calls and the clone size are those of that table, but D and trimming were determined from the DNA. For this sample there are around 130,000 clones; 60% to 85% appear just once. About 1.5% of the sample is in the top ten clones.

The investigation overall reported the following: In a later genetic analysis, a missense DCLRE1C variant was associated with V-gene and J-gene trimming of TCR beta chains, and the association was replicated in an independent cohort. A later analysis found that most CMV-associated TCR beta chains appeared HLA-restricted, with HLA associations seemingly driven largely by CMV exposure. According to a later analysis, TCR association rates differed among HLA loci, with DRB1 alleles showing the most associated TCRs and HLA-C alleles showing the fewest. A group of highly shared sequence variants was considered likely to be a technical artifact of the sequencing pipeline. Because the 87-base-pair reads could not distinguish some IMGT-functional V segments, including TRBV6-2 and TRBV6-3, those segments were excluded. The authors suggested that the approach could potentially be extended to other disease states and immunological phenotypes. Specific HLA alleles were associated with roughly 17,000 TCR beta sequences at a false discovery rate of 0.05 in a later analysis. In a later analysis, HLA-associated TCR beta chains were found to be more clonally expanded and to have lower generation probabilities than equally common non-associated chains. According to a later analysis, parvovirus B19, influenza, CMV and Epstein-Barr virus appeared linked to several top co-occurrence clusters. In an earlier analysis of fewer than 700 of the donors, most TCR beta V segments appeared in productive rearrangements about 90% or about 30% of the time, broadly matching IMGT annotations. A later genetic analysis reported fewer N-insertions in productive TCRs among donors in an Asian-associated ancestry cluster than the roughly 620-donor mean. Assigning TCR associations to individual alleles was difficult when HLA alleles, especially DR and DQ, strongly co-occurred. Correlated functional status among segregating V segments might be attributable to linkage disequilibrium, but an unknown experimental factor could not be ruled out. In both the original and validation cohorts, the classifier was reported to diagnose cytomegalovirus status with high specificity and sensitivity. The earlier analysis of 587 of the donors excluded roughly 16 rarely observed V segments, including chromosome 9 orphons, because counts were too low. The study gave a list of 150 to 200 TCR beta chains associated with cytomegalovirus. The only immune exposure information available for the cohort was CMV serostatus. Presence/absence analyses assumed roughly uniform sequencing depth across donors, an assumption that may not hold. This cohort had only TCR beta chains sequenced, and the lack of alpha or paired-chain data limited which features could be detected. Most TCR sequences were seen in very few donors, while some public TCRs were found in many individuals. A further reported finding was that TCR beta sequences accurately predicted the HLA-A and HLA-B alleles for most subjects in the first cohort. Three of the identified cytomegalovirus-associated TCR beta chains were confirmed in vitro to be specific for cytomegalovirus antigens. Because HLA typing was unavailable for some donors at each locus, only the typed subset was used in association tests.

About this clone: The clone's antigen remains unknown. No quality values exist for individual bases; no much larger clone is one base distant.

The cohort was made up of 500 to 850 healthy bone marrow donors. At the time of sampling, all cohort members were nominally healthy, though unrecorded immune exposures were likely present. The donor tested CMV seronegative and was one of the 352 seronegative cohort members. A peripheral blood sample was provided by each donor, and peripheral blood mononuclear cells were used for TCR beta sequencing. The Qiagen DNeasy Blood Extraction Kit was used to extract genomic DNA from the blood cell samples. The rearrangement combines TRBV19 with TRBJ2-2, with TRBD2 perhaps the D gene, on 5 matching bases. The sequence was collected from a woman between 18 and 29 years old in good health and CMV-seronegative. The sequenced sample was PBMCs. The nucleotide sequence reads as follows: TGTGCCAGTAGTATAGATCGTGAGGGCTCGTACACCGGGGAGCTGTTTTTT. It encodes CASSIDREGSYTGELFF.